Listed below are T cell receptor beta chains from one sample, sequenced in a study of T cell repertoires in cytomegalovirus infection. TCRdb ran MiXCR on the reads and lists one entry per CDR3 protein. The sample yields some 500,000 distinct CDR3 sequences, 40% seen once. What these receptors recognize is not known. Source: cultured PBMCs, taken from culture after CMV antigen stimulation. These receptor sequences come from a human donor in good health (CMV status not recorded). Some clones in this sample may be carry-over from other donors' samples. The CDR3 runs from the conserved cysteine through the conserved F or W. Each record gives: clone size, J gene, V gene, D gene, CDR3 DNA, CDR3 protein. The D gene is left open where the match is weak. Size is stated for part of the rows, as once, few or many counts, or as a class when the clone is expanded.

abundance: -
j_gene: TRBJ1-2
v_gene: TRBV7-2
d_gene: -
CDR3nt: TGTGCCAGCAGCTTAGTAGGGTATACCTATGGCTACACCTTC
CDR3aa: CASSLVGYTYGYTF

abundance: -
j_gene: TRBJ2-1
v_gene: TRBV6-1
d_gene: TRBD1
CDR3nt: TGTGCCAGCAGTGAAAGCTTCCGGGACAGAGGGCAGTTCTTC
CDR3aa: CASSESFRDRGQFF

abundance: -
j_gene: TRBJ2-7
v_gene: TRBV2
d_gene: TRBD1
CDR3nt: TGTGCCAGCACCAGGGACAGGGTCACCTACGAGCAGTACTTC
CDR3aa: CASTRDRVTYEQYF

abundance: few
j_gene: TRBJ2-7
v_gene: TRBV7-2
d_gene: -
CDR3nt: TGTGCCAGCAGCGGACATGGGAACTACGAGCAGTACTTC
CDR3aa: CASSGHGNYEQYF

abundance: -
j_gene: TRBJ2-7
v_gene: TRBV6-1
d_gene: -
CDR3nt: TGTGCCAGCAGTGACGCCGAGCAGTACTTC
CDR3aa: CASSDAEQYF

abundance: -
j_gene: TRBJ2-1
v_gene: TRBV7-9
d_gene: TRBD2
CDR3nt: TGTGCCAGCAACGGACTAGCGGACAATGAGGAGTTCTTC
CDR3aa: CASNGLADNEEFF

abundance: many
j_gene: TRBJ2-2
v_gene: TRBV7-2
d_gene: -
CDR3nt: TGTGCCAGCAGCTTAGAACCAATAAATTCAGGGACCGGGGAGCTGTTTTTT
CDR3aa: CASSLEPINSGTGELFF

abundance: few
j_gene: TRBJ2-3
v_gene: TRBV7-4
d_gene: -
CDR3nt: TGTGCCAGCAGTTTAAAGGATGGTCTTAGCACAGATACGCAGTATTTT
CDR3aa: CASSLKDGLSTDTQYF

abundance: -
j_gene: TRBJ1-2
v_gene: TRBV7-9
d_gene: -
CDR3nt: TGTGCCAGCAGCTCTTTTGAATGGGGGGCTGGCTATGGCTACACCTTC
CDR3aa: CASSSFEWGAGYGYTF

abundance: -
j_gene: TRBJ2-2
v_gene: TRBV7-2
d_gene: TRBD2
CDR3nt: TGTGCCAGCACCATCGGACTAGCGGGGGACGGGGAGCTGTTTTTT
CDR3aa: CASTIGLAGDGELFF

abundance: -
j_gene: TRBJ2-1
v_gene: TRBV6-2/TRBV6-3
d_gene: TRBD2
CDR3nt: TGTGCCAGCAGTGGACTAGCGGGAGGAGACAATGAGCAGTTCTTC
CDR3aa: CASSGLAGGDNEQFF

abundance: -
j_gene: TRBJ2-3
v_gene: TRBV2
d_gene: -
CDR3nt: TGTGCCAGCAGCCCACAGGTCGCAGATACGCAGTATTTT
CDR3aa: CASSPQVADTQYF

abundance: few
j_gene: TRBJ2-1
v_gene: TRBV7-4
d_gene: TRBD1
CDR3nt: TGTGCCAGCAGCTCCAGACGACAGGGGGCGCGCAATGAGCAGTTCTTC
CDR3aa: CASSSRRQGARNEQFF

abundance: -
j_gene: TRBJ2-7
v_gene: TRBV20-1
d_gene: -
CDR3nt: TGCAGTGCCCTTCGGGCTGGGACCTACGAGCAGTACTTC
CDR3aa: CSALRAGTYEQYF

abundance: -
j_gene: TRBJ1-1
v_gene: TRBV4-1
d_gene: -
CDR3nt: TGCGCCAGCAGCCGGAGGGGGTGGACTGAAGCTTTCTTT
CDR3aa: CASSRRGWTEAFF

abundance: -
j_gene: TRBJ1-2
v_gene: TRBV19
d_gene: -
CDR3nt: TGTGCCAGTACCCGGGACGGAGTACTTCCATCTAACTATGGCTACACCTTC
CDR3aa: CASTRDGVLPSNYGYTF

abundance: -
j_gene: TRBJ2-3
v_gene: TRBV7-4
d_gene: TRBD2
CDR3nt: TGTGCCAGCAGCTTAGCGGGCATAGCGGGAGTCGGTACAGATACGCAGTATTTT
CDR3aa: CASSLAGIAGVGTDTQYF

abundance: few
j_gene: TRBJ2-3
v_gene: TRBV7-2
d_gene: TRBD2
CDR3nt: TGTGCCAGCAGCTTATTCGGCGGGGGGGCCTCAGATACGCAGTATTTT
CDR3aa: CASSLFGGGASDTQYF

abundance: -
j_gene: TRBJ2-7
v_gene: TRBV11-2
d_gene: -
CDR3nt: TGTGCCAGCAGCTCAGGGAGGCTGGAGGCCTTC
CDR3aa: CASSSGRLEAF

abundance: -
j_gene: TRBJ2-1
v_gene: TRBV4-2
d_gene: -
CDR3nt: TGTGCCAGCGATGGGGGGAGTAGCGGTAATGAGCAGTTCTTC
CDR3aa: CASDGGSSGNEQFF

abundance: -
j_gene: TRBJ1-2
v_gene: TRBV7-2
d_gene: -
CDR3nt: TGTGCCAGCAGCTTAGACAGGGAAAGGGGCTACACCTTC
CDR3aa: CASSLDRERGYTF

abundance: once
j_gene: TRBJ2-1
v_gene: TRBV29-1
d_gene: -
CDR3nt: TGCAGCGTCCTGTTGTGGACGGAGCCCTACAATGAGCAGTTCTTC
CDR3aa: CSVLLWTEPYNEQFF

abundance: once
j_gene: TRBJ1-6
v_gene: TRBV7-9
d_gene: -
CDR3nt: TGTGCCAGCTGCGACAGGAGAGATTCACCCATCCACTTT
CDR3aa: CASCDRRDSPIHF

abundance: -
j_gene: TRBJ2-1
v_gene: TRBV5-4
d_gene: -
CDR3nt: TGTGCCAGCCTCGACTCAGCGGCGGAGCAGTTCTTC
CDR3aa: CASLDSAAEQFF

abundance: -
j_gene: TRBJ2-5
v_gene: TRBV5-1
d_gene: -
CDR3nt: TGCGCCAGCAGCTTCTCTAGCGCGGAGACCCAGTACTTC
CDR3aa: CASSFSSAETQYF

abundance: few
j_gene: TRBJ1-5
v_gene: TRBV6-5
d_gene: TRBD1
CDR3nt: TGTGCCAGCACCACCGACAGGGCTCCGGGTCAGCCCCAGCATTTT
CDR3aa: CASTTDRAPGQPQHF

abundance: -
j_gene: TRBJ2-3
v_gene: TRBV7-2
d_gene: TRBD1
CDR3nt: TGTGCCAGCAGCACCGTACGGGACAGGCTGCCTACGCAGTATTTT
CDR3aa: CASSTVRDRLPTQYF

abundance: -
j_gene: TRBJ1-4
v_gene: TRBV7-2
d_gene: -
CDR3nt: TGTGCCAGCAGCCAAAGACAGATTTTAAATGAAAAACTGTTTTTT
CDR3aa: CASSQRQILNEKLFF

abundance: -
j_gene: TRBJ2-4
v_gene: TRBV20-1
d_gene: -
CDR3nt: TGCAGTGCTAGAGATGTGATAGCGGTAGCCAAAAACATTCAGTACTTC
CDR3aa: CSARDVIAVAKNIQYF

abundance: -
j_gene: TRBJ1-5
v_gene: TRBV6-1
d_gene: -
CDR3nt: TGTGCCAGCTCCCCCCGGGCGGGGAAGGAGCATTTT
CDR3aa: CASSPRAGKEHF

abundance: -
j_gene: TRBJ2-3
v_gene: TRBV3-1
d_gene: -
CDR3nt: TGTGCCAGCAGTGAGGATCAGGGCACAGATACGCAGTATTTT
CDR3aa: CASSEDQGTDTQYF

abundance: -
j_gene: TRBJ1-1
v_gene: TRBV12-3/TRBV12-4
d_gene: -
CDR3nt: TGTGCCAGCAGTCCAGGAACTCAGAACACTGAAGCTTTCTTT
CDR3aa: CASSPGTQNTEAFF

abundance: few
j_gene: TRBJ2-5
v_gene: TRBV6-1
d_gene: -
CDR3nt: TGTGCCAGCAGTGTCAGAGGACGAGGAGAGACCCAGTACTTC
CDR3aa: CASSVRGRGETQYF

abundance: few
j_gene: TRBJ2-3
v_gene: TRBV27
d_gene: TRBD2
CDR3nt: TGTGCCAGCAGTACCCGACTAGCGGGGGGTGCAGATACGCAGTATTTT
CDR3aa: CASSTRLAGGADTQYF

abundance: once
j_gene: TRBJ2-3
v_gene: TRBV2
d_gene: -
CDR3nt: TGTGCCAGCAGTAAAGTGAGGGAGGATACGCAGTATTTT
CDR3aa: CASSKVREDTQYF

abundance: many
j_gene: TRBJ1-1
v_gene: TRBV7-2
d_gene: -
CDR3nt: TGTGCCAGCAGCTCACAGGCAAACACTGAAGCTTTCTTT
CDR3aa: CASSSQANTEAFF

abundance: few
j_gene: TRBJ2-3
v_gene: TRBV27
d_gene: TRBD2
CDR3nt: TGTGCCAGCGGCGGGGGTCGGGGGGATACGCAGTATTTT
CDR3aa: CASGGGRGDTQYF

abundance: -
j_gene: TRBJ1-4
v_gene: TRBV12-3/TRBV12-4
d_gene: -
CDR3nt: TGTGCCAGCAGCCCACTCCCGATGGCAAAACTGTTTTTT
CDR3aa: CASSPLPMAKLFF

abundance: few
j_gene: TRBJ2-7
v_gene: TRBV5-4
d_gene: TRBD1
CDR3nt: TGTGCCAGCACCCCAGGGACAGGGACCTACGAGCAGTACTTC
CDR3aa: CASTPGTGTYEQYF

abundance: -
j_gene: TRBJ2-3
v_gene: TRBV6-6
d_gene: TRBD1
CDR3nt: TGTGCCAGCAACAAACAGGGGCCCACAGATACGCAGTATTTT
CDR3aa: CASNKQGPTDTQYF

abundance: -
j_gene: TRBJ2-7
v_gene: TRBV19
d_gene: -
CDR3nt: TGTGCCAGTCAAGCTGATGCTGCGGCTCTTCCCTCCTACGAGCAGTACTTC
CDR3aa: CASQADAAALPSYEQYF